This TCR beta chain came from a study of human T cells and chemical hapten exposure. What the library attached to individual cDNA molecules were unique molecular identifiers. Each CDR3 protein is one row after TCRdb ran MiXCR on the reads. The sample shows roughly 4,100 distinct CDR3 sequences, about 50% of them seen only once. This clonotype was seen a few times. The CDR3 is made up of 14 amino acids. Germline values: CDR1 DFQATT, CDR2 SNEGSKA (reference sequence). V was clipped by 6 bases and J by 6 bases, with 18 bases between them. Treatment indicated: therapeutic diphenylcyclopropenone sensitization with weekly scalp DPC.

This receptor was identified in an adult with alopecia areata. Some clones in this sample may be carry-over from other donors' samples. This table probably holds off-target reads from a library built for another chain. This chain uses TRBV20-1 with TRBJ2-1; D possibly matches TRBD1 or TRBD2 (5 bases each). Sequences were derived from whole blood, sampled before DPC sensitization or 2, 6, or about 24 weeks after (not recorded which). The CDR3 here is CSAPGPAAGNEQFF. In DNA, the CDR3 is TGCAGTGCCCCGGGGCCCGCTGCCGGCAATGAGCAGTTCTTC.